This passage covers 25 T cell receptor beta chains from one sample sequenced in a study of T cell repertoires in cytomegalovirus infection. Via MiXCR, TCRdb re-called the reads, giving one row per CDR3 protein. The sample carries around 450,000 distinct CDR3 sequences, approximately 33% recorded once. The specimen was PBMCs. The receptors come from a human donor in good health (CMV status not recorded). Some clones in this sample may be carry-over from other donors' samples.

The chain combines TRBV19 with TRBJ1-5; D ambiguous. Trimming cost V 3 bases and J 9 bases, with 18 bases left between them. Germline CDR1 LNHDA, CDR2 SQIVND (reference sequence). The CDR3 is 15 residues long. The CDR3: CASSIGRQELGPQHF. DNA for the CDR3: TGTGCCAGTAGTATCGGCCGGCAGGAGCTGGGGCCCCAGCATTTT.

V gene TRBV5-4 combines with J gene TRBJ1-1; D might be TRBD1 (6 bases). V dropped 4 bases and J dropped 1 base, with 14 bases sitting between them. The CDR3 loop spans 15 amino acids. The V gene's germline CDR1 is SGHNT and CDR2 YYREEE (reference sequence). The CDR3 loop is CASSPQGQPNTEAFF. CDR3 nucleotides: TGTGCCAGCAGCCCCCAAGGACAGCCGAACACTGAAGCTTTCTTT.

This clonotype was observed at least ten times. DNA of the CDR3: TGTGCCAGCAGTTATCTCCTCGACAGGGGGTCGCCCCACCCCCGTGAGCTAGCCAAAAACATTCAGTACTTC. Translating gives CASSYLLDRGSPHPRELAKNIQYF. The chain employs TRBV6-2 or TRBV6-3 and TRBJ2-4; 9 bases match TRBD1. Germline CDR1 reads MNHEY; CDR2 reads SVGEGT. This CDR3 is built from 24 residues. Germline trimming cut 3 bases from V and 0 bases from J; bases unmatched to any gene: 27.

About this clonotype itself: As the CDR3 is not closed by the conserved phenylalanine or tryptophan, this likely results from a read error. V is TRBV6-8 and J is TRBJ1-2, with D possibly being TRBD1 (6 bases). CDR1 is MNHGY, CDR2 SAAAGT, per germline. The CDR3 is made up of 15 amino acids. Trimming cost V 5 bases and J 7 bases, with 20 bases left between them. DNA of the CDR3: TGTGCCAGCAGTCCCCGGCAAATCCAGGGGCCTGGCTACACCTTA. Its protein is CASSPRQIQGPGYTL.

This clonotype appeared many times. The chain has TRBV11-2 and TRBJ2-3; 7 bases line up with TRBD1. The CDR3 extends over 16 amino acids. With 0 bases clipped from V and 7 bases from J, the junction kept 10 bases outside the gene matches. The germline CDR1 and CDR2 sequences are SGHAT and FQNNGV. CDR3 sequence: CASSLDHPATGNTQYF. The CDR3 region has the DNA TGTGCCAGCAGCTTAGATCACCCCGCGACAGGGAATACGCAGTATTTT.

This clonotype has more than one count but fewer than ten. This sequence joins TRBV27 and TRBJ1-1, with 8 bases identical to TRBD1. J lost 1 base, V lost 0 bases, and 7 bases had no gene match. In germline, CDR1 is MNHEY, CDR2 SMNVEV (reference sequence). There are 17 residues in the CDR3. CDR3 nucleotides: TGTGCCAGCAGTTTATCGAAACTGACAGGGGAGAACACTGAAGCTTTCTTT. It translates to CASSLSKLTGENTEAFF.

Details on this clonotype: No conserved phenylalanine or tryptophan ends this CDR3, so it is likely a read error. No DNA is shown, since the ends of the CDR3 on it are uncertain; the CDR3 is the one TCRdb lists. The CDR3: CASREGNTISC. This sequence joins TRBV7-2 and TRBJ1-3. The CDR3 spans 11 residues, counting both ends. The V gene's germline CDR1 is SGHTA and CDR2 FQGNSA.

Here the CDR3 reads CASSPGTSGGVPPYEQYF. CDR3 DNA: TGTGCCAGCAGCCCGGGGACTAGCGGGGGGGTTCCCCCCTACGAGCAGTACTTC. The J gene is TRBJ2-7, the V gene TRBV5-4, with 16 bases matching TRBD2. The CDR3 loop spans 18 amino acids. Germline V gene data show CDR1 as SGHNT and CDR2 as YYREEE (reference sequence). V trimming: 4 bases; J trimming: 2 bases; junction bases outside the gene matches: 9.

The chain links TRBV6-6 to TRBJ2-2; D not certain. V was trimmed by 0 bases and J by 2 bases, leaving 13 bases between them. Per germline, CDR1 MNHNY and CDR2 SVGAGI (reference sequence). The CDR3 totals 17 residues. The CDR3 DNA sequence: TGTGCCAGCAGTTACTCTAGCCTTCTAACCAACACCGGGGAGCTGTTTTTT. Its translation: CASSYSSLLTNTGELFF.

This clonotype was seen only a few times. The chain's CDR3 is CASSHRLGQGEETQYF. DNA of the CDR3: TGTGCCAGCAGCCACCGATTGGGACAGGGGGAAGAGACCCAGTACTTC. The chain links TRBV7-9 to TRBJ2-5; TRBD1 matches at 11 bases. This CDR3 is built from 16 residues. After removal of 5 bases from V and 3 bases from J, the junction contained 8 bases not matched to a gene. Looked up from germline, CDR1 is SEHNR and CDR2 is FQNEAQ (reference sequence).

As regards this clonotype: This may be a read error: a much more frequent sequence differs by one nucleotide. In this CDR3 the conserved last residue, phenylalanine or tryptophan, is missing, so a read error is likely. The chain joins TRBV6-8 to TRBJ1-3; D is unresolved. CDR1 and CDR2 from the germline V gene are MNHGY and SAAAGT. The CDR3 has 13 amino acids. Trimming stripped 0 bases from V and 3 bases from J, with 3 bases between. CDR3 sequence (DNA): TGTGCCAGCAGTTACTCAGGTGGAAACACCATATATGTT. This encodes CASSYSGGNTIYV.

Concerning this clonotype itself: An end of the junction does not agree with germline; a read error may underlie this. The chain is built from TRBV20-1 and TRBJ1-5, with D possibly TRBD1 on 6 matching bases. The CDR3 covers 14 residues. Germline assignment: CDR1 DFQATT and CDR2 SNEGSKA (reference sequence). CDR3 DNA sequence: TGCAGTGCCCGGGACACGAATAGCAATCAGCCCCAGCCTTTT. It codes for CSARDTNSNQPQPF.

The chain has TRBV28 and TRBJ1-3, with a weak D call TRBD1 (5 bases). The CDR3 has 13 amino acids. The germline gives CDR1 MDHEN, CDR2 SYDVKM. V was cut by 6 bases and J by 0 bases, with 6 bases left in between. As DNA, the CDR3 is TGTGCCAGCAGGACAGCCTCTGGAAACACCATATATTTT. It specifies CASRTASGNTIYF.

This clonotype was found a few times. The chain combines TRBV12-3 or TRBV12-4 with TRBJ2-5; 10 bases line up with TRBD1. The CDR3 sequence is 14 residues long. V shed 5 bases and J 2 bases; nucleotides not matched to a gene: 2. CDR3 bases: TGTGCCAGCAGTGCGGACAGGGGGCAAGAGACCCAGTACTTC. It encodes CASSADRGQETQYF.

This clonotype was counted between two and nine times. The chain uses TRBV7-3 and TRBJ2-5, with D perhaps matching TRBD2 (5 bases). Trimming cost V 4 bases and J 4 bases, with 16 bases left between them. This CDR3 has 15 residues. Germline V CDR1 and CDR2: SGHTA, FQGTGA. Here the CDR3 reads CASSSGGSSGETQYF. CDR3 nucleotide sequence: TGTGCCAGCAGCTCCGGTGGTAGCAGCGGAGAGACCCAGTACTTC.

The chain links TRBV6-8 to TRBJ1-5; D is unresolved. CDR1 and CDR2 (germline): MNHGY, SAAAGT. The CDR3 is made up of 15 amino acids. The ends were cut back, 2 bases at V and 2 bases at J, with 10 bases in the middle. The CDR3: CASSYQDPRNQPQHF. CDR3 in DNA: TGTGCCAGCAGTTACCAAGACCCTCGCAATCAGCCCCAGCATTTT.

The rearrangement links TRBV4-1 to TRBJ2-1; D uncertain. The V end lost 5 bases, the J end lost 0 bases, and 14 bases lay between the germline ends. The CDR3 runs 16 residues. CDR1 and CDR2 (germline): MGHRA, YSYEKL. This CDR3 reads CASSSVSLRSYNEQFF. DNA of the CDR3: TGCGCCAGCAGCTCAGTCTCCCTCCGCTCCTACAATGAGCAGTTCTTC.

This clonotype was seen more than once but under ten times. This chain links TRBV11-2 with TRBJ1-6; D not resolved. The CDR3 extends over 14 amino acids. V lost 6 bases and J lost 8, with 14 bases in between. Germline V gene lookup returns CDR1 SGHAT and CDR2 FQNNGV. CDR3 DNA: TGTGCCAGCAGACGAGTCCCCCCGGATTCACCCCTCCACTTT. Residues: CASRRVPPDSPLHF.

The rearrangement joins TRBV19 to TRBJ2-5, with D possibly matching TRBD1 (5 bases). Trimming left V 6 bases short and J 1 base short, with 18 bases between. This CDR3 has 16 residues. Germline V gene data show CDR1 as LNHDA and CDR2 as SQIVND (reference sequence). This chain's CDR3 is CASRSWGSPAQETQYF. The CDR3, as DNA: TGTGCCAGTAGATCTTGGGGCTCCCCGGCCCAAGAGACCCAGTACTTC.

This clonotype was recorded many times. The rearrangement uses TRBV7-2 and TRBJ2-1; the match to TRBD2 covers 12 bases. The CDR3 runs to 14 residues. With V trimmed by 9 bases and J by 12 bases, 12 bases remained unmatched. Germline CDR1 SGHTA, CDR2 FQGNSA. The CDR3: CASSRLAGVGGQFF. CDR3 bases: TGTGCCAGTAGTCGACTAGCGGGGGTCGGGGGGCAGTTCTTC.

The V and J genes are TRBV29-1 and TRBJ1-2; 8 nucleotides line up with TRBD1. Germline CDR1 is SQVTM and CDR2 is ANQGSEA. CDR3 length equals 12 residues. J lost 8 bases, V lost 7 bases, and 9 bases had no gene match. This CDR3 is CSAPQGAWGYTF. CDR3 DNA: TGCAGCGCCCCGCAGGGGGCTTGGGGCTACACCTTC. Full variable domain (outside the CDR3, taken from reference TRBV29-1 and TRBJ1-2): SAVISQKPSRDICQRGTSLTIQCQVDSQVTMMFWYRQQPGQSLTLIATANQGSEATYESGFVIDKFPISRPNLTFSTLTVSNMSPEDSSIYLCSAPQGAWGYTFGSGTRLTVV.

This clonotype has only a few counts. The V call is TRBV28, the J call TRBJ2-1; 9 nucleotides align to TRBD2. Losses at the gene ends were 5 bases for V and 5 bases for J; bases not matched to a gene: 16. Per germline, CDR1 MDHEN and CDR2 SYDVKM. The CDR3 sequence is 18 residues long. The CDR3 coding sequence is TGTGCCAGCAGTACCACCAAGGCCCCGGGACTAGCTAACAATGAGCAGTTCTTC. It encodes CASSTTKAPGLANNEQFF.

The J gene is TRBJ2-5, the V gene TRBV5-5, with 8 bases matching TRBD1. The CDR3 has 16 residues. Germline values: CDR1 SGHKS, CDR2 YYEKEE (reference sequence). V gave up 0 bases and J gave up 1 base; unmatched junction bases: 5. CDR3 DNA sequence: TGTGCCAGCAGCTTGGAGGCAGGGGGCTTCCAAGAGACCCAGTACTTC. Amino acid sequence: CASSLEAGGFQETQYF.

In this sample, this clonotype turned up a few times. This chain connects TRBV27 to TRBJ1-1, with D hard to call. V shed 4 bases and J shed 4 bases, with 4 bases lying between them. Germline-derived CDR1 and CDR2 are MNHEY and SMNVEV (reference sequence). CDR3 length: 11 amino acids. CDR3 DNA sequence: TGTGCCAGCAGTTCCCCCACTGAAGCTTTCTTT. Its protein product is CASSSPTEAFF.

This chain connects TRBV6-2 or TRBV6-3 to TRBJ1-6, with 10 bases identical to TRBD1. This CDR3 spans 18 amino acids. In germline, CDR1 is MNHEY, CDR2 SVGEGT. V lost 5 bases, J lost 9 bases, and 16 bases stayed unmatched. In DNA form, the CDR3 reads TGTGCCAGCAGTCCCCAACCGCCGGGACAGGGGTTTGGTTCACCCCTCCACTTT. This gives the protein CASSPQPPGQGFGSPLHF.